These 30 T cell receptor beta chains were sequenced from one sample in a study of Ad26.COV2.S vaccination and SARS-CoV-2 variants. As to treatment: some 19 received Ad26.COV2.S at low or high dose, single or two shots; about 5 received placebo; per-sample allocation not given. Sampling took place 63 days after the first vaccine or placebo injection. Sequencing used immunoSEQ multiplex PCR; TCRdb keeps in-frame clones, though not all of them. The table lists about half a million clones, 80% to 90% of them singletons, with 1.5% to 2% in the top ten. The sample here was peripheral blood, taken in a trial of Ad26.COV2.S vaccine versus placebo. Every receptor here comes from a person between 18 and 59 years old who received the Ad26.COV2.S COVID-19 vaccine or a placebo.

The CDR3 is CATSGRTSGEQYF. CDR3 bases: TGTGCCACCAGCGGAAGGACGTCCGGCGAGCAGTACTTC. The chain uses TRBV15 and TRBJ2-7; D is ambiguous. Germline V gene sequence: CDR1 LNHNV, CDR2 YYDKDF (reference sequence). Trimming cost V 5 bases and J 6 bases, with 14 bases left between them. This CDR3 contains 13 residues.

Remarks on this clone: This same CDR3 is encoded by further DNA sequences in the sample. In nucleotides, the CDR3 is TGTGCCAGCAGCTTAACCGGGGGGCGTACAGATACGCAGTATTTT. Its translation is CASSLTGGRTDTQYF. This chain uses TRBV7-2 with TRBJ2-3, with D maybe TRBD2 (7 bases). Germline V gene sequence: CDR1 SGHTA, CDR2 FQGNSA. V was clipped by 2 bases and J by 3 bases, with 12 bases between them. The CDR3 has 15 residues.

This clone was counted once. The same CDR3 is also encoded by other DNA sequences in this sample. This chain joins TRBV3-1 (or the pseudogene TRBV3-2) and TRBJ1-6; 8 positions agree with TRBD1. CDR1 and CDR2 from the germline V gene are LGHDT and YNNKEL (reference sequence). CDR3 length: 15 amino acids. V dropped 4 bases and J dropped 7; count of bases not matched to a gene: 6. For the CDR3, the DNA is TGTGCCAGCAGCCGAGGGACAGGAACCAATTCACCCCTCCACTTT. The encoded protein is CASSRGTGTNSPLHF.

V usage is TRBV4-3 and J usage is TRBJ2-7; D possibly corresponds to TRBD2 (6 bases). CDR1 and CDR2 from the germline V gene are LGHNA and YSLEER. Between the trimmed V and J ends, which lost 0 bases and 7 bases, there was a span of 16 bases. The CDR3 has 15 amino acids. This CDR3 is CASSQEVRPRGEQYF. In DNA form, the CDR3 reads TGCGCCAGCAGCCAAGAGGTCAGGCCCCGGGGGGAGCAGTACTTC.

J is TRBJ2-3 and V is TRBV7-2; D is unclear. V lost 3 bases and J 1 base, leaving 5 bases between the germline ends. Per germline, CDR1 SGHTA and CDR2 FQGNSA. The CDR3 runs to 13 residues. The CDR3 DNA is TGTGCCAGCAGCTTTCAAGGCACAGATACGCAGTATTTT. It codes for CASSFQGTDTQYF.

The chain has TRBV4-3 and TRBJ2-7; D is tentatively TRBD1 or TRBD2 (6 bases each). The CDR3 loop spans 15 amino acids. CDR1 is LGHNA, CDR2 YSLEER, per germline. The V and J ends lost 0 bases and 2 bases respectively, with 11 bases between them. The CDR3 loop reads CASSQESRGPYEQYF. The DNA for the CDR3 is TGCGCCAGCAGCCAAGAGAGCCGGGGGCCCTACGAGCAGTACTTC.

CDR3 nucleotide sequence: TGTGCCACCGCTCGTGGCTATGGCTACACCTTC. It specifies CATARGYGYTF. The rearrangement links TRBV28 to TRBJ1-2; D gene uncertain. CDR3 length: 11 residues. The V gene lost 10 bases and the J gene lost 4 bases, with 10 bases spanning the gap. Germline values: CDR1 MDHEN, CDR2 SYDVKM.

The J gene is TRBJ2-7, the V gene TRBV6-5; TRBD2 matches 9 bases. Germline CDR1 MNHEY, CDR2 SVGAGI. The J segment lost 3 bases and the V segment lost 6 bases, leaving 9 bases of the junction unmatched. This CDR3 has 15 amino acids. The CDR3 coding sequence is TGTGCCAGCAGGGCGGGAGGGGGCGCCAACTACGAGCAGTACTTC. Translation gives CASRAGGGANYEQYF.

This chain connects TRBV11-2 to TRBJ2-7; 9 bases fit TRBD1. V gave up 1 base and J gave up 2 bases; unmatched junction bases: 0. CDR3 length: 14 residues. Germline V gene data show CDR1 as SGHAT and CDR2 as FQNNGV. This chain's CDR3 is CASSLGTGAYEQYF. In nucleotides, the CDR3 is TGTGCCAGCAGCTTAGGGACAGGGGCCTACGAGCAGTACTTC.

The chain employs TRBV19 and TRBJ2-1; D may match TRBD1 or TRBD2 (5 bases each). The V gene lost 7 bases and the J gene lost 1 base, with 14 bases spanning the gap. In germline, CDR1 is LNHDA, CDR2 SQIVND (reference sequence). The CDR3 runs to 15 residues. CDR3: CASNPGLLSYNEQFF. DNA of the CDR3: TGTGCCAGTAACCCGGGGCTGCTATCCTACAATGAGCAGTTCTTC.

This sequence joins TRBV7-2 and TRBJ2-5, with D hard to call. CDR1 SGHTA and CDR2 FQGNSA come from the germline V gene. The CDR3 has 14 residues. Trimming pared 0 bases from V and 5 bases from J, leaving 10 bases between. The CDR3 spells CASSLAKASETQYF. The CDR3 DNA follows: TGTGCCAGCAGCTTAGCGAAAGCGAGCGAGACCCAGTACTTC.

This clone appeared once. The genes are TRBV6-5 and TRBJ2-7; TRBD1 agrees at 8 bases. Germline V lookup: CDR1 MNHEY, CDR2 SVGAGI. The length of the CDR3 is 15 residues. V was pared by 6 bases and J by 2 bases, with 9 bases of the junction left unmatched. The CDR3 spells CASRPPTGEAYEQYF. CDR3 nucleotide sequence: TGTGCCAGCAGACCTCCGACAGGGGAGGCCTACGAGCAGTACTTC.

CDR3: CASSLTSAPFMNTEAFF. CDR3 sequence (DNA): TGCGCCAGCAGCTTGACCTCTGCCCCTTTTATGAACACTGAAGCTTTCTTT. This sequence joins TRBV5-1 and TRBJ1-1, with D hard to call. The CDR3 sequence is 17 residues long. Germline V lookup: CDR1 SGHRS, CDR2 YFSETQ. The ends were cut back, 1 base at V and 0 bases at J, with 16 bases in the middle.

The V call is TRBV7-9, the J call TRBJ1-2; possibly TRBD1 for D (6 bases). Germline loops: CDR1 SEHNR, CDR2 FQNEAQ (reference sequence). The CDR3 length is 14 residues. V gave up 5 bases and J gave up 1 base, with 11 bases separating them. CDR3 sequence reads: CASSVGQNNYGYTF. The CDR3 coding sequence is TGTGCCAGCAGCGTCGGACAGAATAACTATGGCTACACCTTC.

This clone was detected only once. In DNA, the CDR3 is TGTGCCAGCAGCCAAAGAGCCTCCAAAAACATTCAGTACTTC. As protein: CASSQRASKNIQYF. The rearrangement joins TRBV3-1 (or the pseudogene TRBV3-2) to TRBJ2-4, with D uncertain. Germline V gene lookup returns CDR1 LGHDT and CDR2 YNNKEL (reference sequence). CDR3 length: 14 amino acids. Trimming pared 2 bases from V and 2 bases from J, leaving 7 bases between.

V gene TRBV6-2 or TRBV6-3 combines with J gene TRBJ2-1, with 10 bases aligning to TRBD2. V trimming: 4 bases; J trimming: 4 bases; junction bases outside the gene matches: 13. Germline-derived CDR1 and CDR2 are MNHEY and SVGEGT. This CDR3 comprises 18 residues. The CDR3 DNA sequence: TGTGCCAGCAGTTCCACTTTTCTAGCGGGAGTAGCGTACAATGAGCAGTTCTTC. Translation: CASSSTFLAGVAYNEQFF.

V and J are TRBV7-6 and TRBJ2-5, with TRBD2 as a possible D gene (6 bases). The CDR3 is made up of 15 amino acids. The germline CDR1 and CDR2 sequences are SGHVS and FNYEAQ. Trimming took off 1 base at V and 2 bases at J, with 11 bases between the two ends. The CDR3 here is CASSLGAGLQETQYF. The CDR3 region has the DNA TGTGCCAGCAGCTTAGGAGCCGGACTACAAGAGACCCAGTACTTC.

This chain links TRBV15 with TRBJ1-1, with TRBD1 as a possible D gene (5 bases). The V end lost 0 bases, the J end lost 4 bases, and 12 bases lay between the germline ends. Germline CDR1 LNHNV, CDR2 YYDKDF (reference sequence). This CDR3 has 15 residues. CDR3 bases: TGTGCCACCAGCAGAGACAGGAGGGGAGGCACTGAAGCTTTCTTT. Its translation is CATSRDRRGGTEAFF.

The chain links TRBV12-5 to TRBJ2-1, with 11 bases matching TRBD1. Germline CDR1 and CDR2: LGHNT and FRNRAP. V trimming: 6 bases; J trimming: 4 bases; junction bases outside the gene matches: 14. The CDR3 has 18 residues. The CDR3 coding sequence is TGTGCTAGTGGCTTTGGGGACACCGGGACAGGGGGATACAATGAGCAGTTCTTC. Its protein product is CASGFGDTGTGGYNEQFF.

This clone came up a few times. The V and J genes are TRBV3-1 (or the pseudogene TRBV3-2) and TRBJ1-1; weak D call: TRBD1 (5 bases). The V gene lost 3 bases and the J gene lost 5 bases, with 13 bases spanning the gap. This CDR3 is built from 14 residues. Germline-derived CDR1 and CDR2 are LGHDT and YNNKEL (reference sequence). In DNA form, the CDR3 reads TGTGCCAGCAGCCACAATACTGGGACTACTGAAGCTTTCTTT. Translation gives CASSHNTGTTEAFF.

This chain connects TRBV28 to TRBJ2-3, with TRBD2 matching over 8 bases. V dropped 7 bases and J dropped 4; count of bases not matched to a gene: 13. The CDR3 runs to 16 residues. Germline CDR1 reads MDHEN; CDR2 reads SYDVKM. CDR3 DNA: TGTGCCAGCAAGCCCAATAGCGGGATGTTTGCAGATACGCAGTATTTT. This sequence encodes CASKPNSGMFADTQYF.

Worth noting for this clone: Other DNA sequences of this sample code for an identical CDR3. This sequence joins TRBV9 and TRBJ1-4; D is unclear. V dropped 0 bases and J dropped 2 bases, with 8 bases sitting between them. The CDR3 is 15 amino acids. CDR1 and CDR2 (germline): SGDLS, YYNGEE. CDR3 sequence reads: CASSVGGATNEKLFF. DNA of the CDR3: TGTGCCAGCAGCGTAGGGGGTGCTACTAATGAAAAACTGTTTTTT.

This CDR3 reads CASSYGSGLAKNIQYF. DNA for the CDR3: TGTGCCAGCAGTTATGGCTCAGGGTTAGCCAAAAACATTCAGTACTTC. This sequence joins TRBV6-6 and TRBJ2-4; the D gene is possibly TRBD1 (5 bases). CDR1 MNHNY and CDR2 SVGAGI come from the germline V gene (reference sequence). This CDR3 spans 16 amino acids. V was clipped by 3 bases and J by 0 bases, with 12 bases between them.

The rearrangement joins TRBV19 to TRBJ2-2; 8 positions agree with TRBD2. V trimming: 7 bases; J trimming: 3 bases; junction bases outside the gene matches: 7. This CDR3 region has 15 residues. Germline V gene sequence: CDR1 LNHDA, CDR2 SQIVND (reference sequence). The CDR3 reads CASKEIAGYTGELFF. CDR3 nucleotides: TGTGCCAGTAAGGAGATAGCGGGATACACCGGGGAGCTGTTTTTT.

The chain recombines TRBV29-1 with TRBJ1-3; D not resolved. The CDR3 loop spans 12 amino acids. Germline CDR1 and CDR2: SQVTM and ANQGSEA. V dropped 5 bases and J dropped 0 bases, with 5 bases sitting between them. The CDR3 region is CSVTVSGNTIYF. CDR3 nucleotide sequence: TGCAGCGTTACGGTCTCTGGAAACACCATATATTTT.

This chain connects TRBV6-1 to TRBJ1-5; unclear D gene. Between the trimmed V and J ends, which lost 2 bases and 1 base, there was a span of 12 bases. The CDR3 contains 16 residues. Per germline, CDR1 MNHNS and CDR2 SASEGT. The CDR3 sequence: CASSELRGMSNQPQHF. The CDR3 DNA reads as TGTGCCAGCAGTGAATTACGGGGTATGAGCAATCAGCCCCAGCATTTT.

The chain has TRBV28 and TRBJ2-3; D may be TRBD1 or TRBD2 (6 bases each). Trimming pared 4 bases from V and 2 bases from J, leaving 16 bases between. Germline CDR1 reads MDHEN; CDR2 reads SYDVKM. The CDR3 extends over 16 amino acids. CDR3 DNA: TGTGCCAGCAGTTCCCCGGGGGCGGGGACCACAGATACGCAGTATTTT. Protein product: CASSSPGAGTTDTQYF.

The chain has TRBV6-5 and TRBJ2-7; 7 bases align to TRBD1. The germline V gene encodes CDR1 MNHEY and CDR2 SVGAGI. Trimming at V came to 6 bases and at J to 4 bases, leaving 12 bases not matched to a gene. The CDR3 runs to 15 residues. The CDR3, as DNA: TGTGCCAGCAGCCGCTCTGCGACAGGGATTTACGAGCAGTACTTC. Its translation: CASSRSATGIYEQYF.

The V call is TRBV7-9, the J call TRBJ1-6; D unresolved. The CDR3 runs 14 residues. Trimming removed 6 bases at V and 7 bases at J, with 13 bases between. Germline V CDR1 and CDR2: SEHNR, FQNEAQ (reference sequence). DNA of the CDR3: TGTGCCAGCAGTTTTGCCTTCGACAATTCACCCCTCCACTTT. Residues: CASSFAFDNSPLHF.

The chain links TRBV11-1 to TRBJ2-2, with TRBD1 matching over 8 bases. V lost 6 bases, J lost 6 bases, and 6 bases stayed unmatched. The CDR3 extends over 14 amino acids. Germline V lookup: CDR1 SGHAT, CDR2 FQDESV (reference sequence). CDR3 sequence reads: CASSHRGTPGELFF. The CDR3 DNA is TGTGCCAGCAGTCACAGGGGGACACCCGGGGAGCTGTTTTTT.